The sequence of this T cell receptor beta chain was determined in a study of blood T cell repertoires in COVID-19. Study context: In each case, the material was cDNA or gDNA derived from T cells, B-cell-depleted T cells, or PBMCs.

Sequencing used immunoSEQ multiplex PCR; TCRdb keeps in-frame clones, though not all of them. The sample records approximately 100,000 clones, over 75% being singletons. The length of the CDR3 is 14 residues. The germline V gene has CDR1 SGHTA and CDR2 FQGTGA. The ends were cut back, 1 base at V and 8 bases at J, with 14 bases in the middle. The chain links TRBV7-3 to TRBJ1-1; D unresolved. What was sequenced was peripheral blood. This sequence originates from a human donor in a cohort sampled during active COVID-19. CDR3 loop: CASSLSSGSSEAFF. As DNA, the CDR3 is TGTGCCAGCAGCTTAAGTTCCGGGAGTTCCGAAGCTTTCTTT.